A single sample gave rise to the 9 T cell receptor beta chains below, sequenced in a study of immune heterogeneity within non-small cell lung tumors (dated by TCRdb to 2016 to 2019). For the TCR template, genomic DNA was extracted from bulk tumor tissue, and around 600 ng of gDNA was amplified for each sample. During surgery, several biopsies were collected from each primary tumor and placed as far from one another as possible within the tumor mass. The study cohort was described as untreated and was composed of newly diagnosed NSCLC cases undergoing curative surgery. Sequencer: HiSeq X Ten. A multiplex PCR system amplified the TCR beta CDR3 region, with a first 10-cycle round using 32 V-gene forward and 13 J-gene reverse primers. The public reads were reanalyzed by TCRdb: fastp trimming at Q25, MiXCR alignment, in-frame beta chains only. Each entry merges the rows of one CDR3 protein and shows their most common DNA and genes. This sample gives approximately 4,300 distinct CDR3 sequences in total; 24% of them show up just once. The biggest ten clones account for roughly 9.8% of the sample.

Material for sequencing was lung tumor tissue. These receptors were obtained from a man aged 45-65 years with non-small cell lung cancer.

By frequency in the sample, this clonotype is medium-sized (0.01 to 0.1%). The chain links TRBV20-1 to TRBJ1-6, with D possibly matching TRBD1 (5 bases). The length of the CDR3 is 15 residues. Trimming took 6 bases from V and 0 from J, leaving 12 bases between them. Germline CDR1 DFQATT, CDR2 SNEGSKA (reference sequence). CDR3 nucleotide sequence: TGCAGTGCCTACAGGCTCAGCTCCTATAATTCACCCCTCCACTTT. Translating gives CSAYRLSSYNSPLHF.

This clonotype is labeled as medium-sized (0.01 to 0.1%). The rearrangement links TRBV20-1 to TRBJ2-7; D call uncertain. CDR3 length: 12 residues. Germline V gene sequence: CDR1 DFQATT, CDR2 SNEGSKA (reference sequence). Trimming pared 4 bases from V and 2 bases from J, leaving 9 bases between. The CDR3, as DNA: TGCAGTGCTAATGGTGGTGCCTACGAGCAGTACTTC. Its translation is CSANGGAYEQYF.

Comments on this clonotype: This may be a read error, as it is one base from a much larger clone. V and J are TRBV3-1 and TRBJ2-1, with 9 nucleotides matching TRBD2. Germline assignment: CDR1 LGHDT and CDR2 YNNKEL (reference sequence). This CDR3 is 16 amino acids long. For the CDR3, the DNA is TGTGCCAGCAGCCTAATAGCGGGAGTCAACTACAATGAGCAGTCCTTC. Translating it yields CASSLIAGVNYNEQSF.

Points on this clonotype: The junction departs from the called germline gene at one end, perhaps through a read error. The V gene is TRBV28, the J gene TRBJ2-7; D unclear. The V gene's germline CDR1 is MDHEN and CDR2 SYDVKM. This CDR3 comprises 12 residues. The CDR3 reads CARSPHRYDQYF. Written as DNA, the CDR3 is TGTGCCCGCAGTCCCCACCGATACGATCAGTACTTC.

The sample holds a few counts of this clonotype. The CDR3 region has the DNA TGCGCCAGCAGTTTCTCAGGGGCTCCAGGCACAGATACGCAGTATTTT. This translates into CASSFSGAPGTDTQYF. J is TRBJ2-3 and V is TRBV10-2; a possible D gene is TRBD1 (6 bases). The length of the CDR3 is 16 residues. Looked up from germline, CDR1 is WSHSY and CDR2 is SAAADI. V lost 5 bases to trimming and J lost 1 base, with 16 bases between them.

Remarks on this clonotype: Since a much larger clone is just one base distant, this may be a read error. The rearrangement links TRBV18 to TRBJ2-5; the match to TRBD1 covers 10 bases. CDR3 length equals 15 residues. Trimming took 3 bases from V and 2 from J; bases not matched to a gene: 3. From germline, CDR1 is KGHSH and CDR2 LQKENI. The CDR3 protein is CASSPTGGRQETQYF. For the CDR3, the DNA is TGTGCCAGCTCACCGACAGGGGGCAGACAAGAGACCCAGTACTTC. Full variable domain (rest looked up from reference TRBV18 and TRBJ2-5): NAGVMQNPRHLVRRRGQEARLRCSPMKGHSHVYWYRQLPEEGLKFMVYLQKENIIDESGMPKERFSAEFPKEGPSILRIQQVVRGDSAAYFCASSPTGGRQETQYFGPGTRLLVL.

This clonotype is medium-sized in the sample. This chain uses TRBV27 with TRBJ2-7; a possible D gene is TRBD1 (6 bases). Germline V gene sequence: CDR1 MNHEY, CDR2 SMNVEV (reference sequence). V lost 3 bases and J lost 0, with 9 bases in between. The CDR3 contains 14 residues. In DNA form, the CDR3 reads TGTGCCAGCAGTTTGAGGGACACCTCCTACGAGCAGTACTTC. The encoded protein is CASSLRDTSYEQYF.

By its share, this clonotype is large. This chain joins TRBV5-1 and TRBJ2-2, with D perhaps matching TRBD2 (6 bases). CDR1 is SGHRS and CDR2 is YFSETQ in the germline V gene. CDR3 length: 15 residues. Trimming stripped 4 bases from V and 14 bases from J, with 24 bases between. The CDR3 loop reads CASSPSTGGEGGLFF. In DNA, the CDR3 is TGCGCCAGCAGCCCCAGCACAGGCGGGGAAGGAGGCCTGTTTTTT.

The table lists this clonotype with many counts. V and J are TRBV5-6 and TRBJ2-2; 15 bases agree with TRBD2. Germline CDR1 SGHDT, CDR2 YYEEEE. The length of the CDR3 is 21 residues. V lost 4 bases and J lost 3; bases outside the gene matches: 16. The CDR3 bases are TGTGCCAGCAGCCACGCTGCCGGGACTAGCGGGGGGTACGTGCACACCGGGGAGCTGTTTTTT. This translates into CASSHAAGTSGGYVHTGELFF.